A single sample gave rise to the 8 T cell receptor beta chains below, sequenced in a study of early T cells in non-severe SARS-CoV-2 infection. TCRdb itself ran the 5' RACE reads through MiXCR, one entry per CDR3 protein. The table records about 49,000 distinct CDR3 sequences, about 6% of them present only once. Specimen: whole blood, collected at baseline. The source is an adult who was a healthcare worker with PCR-confirmed SARS-CoV-2 infection or an uninfected control (not recorded which).

In this sample, this clonotype turned up many times. The chain has TRBV7-9 and TRBJ1-2; D perhaps matches TRBD1 (6 bases). CDR3 length: 15 amino acids. Trimming took off 5 bases at V and 1 base at J, with 14 bases between the two ends. Germline V gives CDR1 SEHNR, CDR2 FQNEAQ (reference sequence). The CDR3 sequence is CASSHYRAYNYGYTF. The DNA of the CDR3 is TGTGCCAGCAGCCACTACAGGGCGTATAACTATGGCTACACCTTC. The complete variable domain, with remaining parts taken from reference TRBV7-9 and TRBJ1-2, reads DTGVSQNPRHKITKRGQNVTFRCDPISEHNRLYWYRQTLGQGPEFLTYFQNEAQLEKSRLLSDRFSAERPKGSFSTLEIQRTEQGDSAMYLCASSHYRAYNYGYTFGSGTRLTVV.

For this clonotype: This clone may be a read error of a much larger clone one base away. The rearrangement links TRBV4-2 to TRBJ2-7, with TRBD1 as a possible D gene (7 bases). Germline V lookup: CDR1 LGHNA, CDR2 YNFKEQ. The CDR3 loop spans 14 amino acids. The CDR3 nucleotides are TGTGCCAGCAGCGTGCGGGACAGAGCCTACGAGGAGTACTTC. This translates into CASSVRDRAYEEYF.

This clonotype occurred a few times. This rearrangement joins TRBV5-5 to TRBJ1-4, with D tentatively TRBD1 (6 bases). Germline V gives CDR1 SGHKS, CDR2 YYEKEE (reference sequence). V lost 3 bases, J lost 3 bases, and 15 bases lay in between. The CDR3 loop spans 16 amino acids. DNA for the CDR3: TGTGCCAGCAGCTCTGACAGGACGGACTCTAATGAAAAACTGTTTTTT. Translated, it gives CASSSDRTDSNEKLFF. Drawing the rest from reference TRBV5-5 and TRBJ1-4, the complete variable domain is DAGVTQSPTHLIKTRGQQVTLRCSPISGHKSVSWYQQVLGQGPQFIFQYYEKEERGRGNFPDRFSARQFPNYSSELNVNALLLGDSALYLCASSSDRTDSNEKLFFGSGTQLSVL.

This clonotype was counted many times. The rearrangement uses TRBV18 and TRBJ2-5; the D is unclear. The CDR3 runs to 16 residues. Germline V gene lookup returns CDR1 KGHSH and CDR2 LQKENI. V lost 2 bases and J lost 4, with 17 bases in between. DNA for the CDR3: TGTGCCAGCTCACCAAGGGATGGGATTGAGAGAGAGACCCAGTACTTC. Translated, it gives CASSPRDGIERETQYF.

In this sample, this clonotype turned up many times. The V gene is TRBV2, the J gene TRBJ2-7, with D unclear. In germline, CDR1 is SNHLY, CDR2 FYNNEI. V lost 4 bases and J lost 6, with 10 bases in between. The CDR3 is made up of 12 amino acids. The CDR3 here is CASSGDLGEQYF. In DNA form, the CDR3 reads TGTGCCAGCAGTGGAGATTTGGGCGAGCAGTACTTC.

Ten or more counts support this clonotype. The genes are TRBV7-2 and TRBJ2-7, with TRBD2 as a possible D gene (5 bases). Germline V gives CDR1 SGHTA, CDR2 FQGNSA. With 4 bases removed from V and 3 bases from J, the gap between germline ends came to 7 bases. The CDR3 extends over 12 amino acids. CDR3 in DNA: TGTGCCAGCAGCTCCGAGGGCTACGAGCAGTACTTC. Translation: CASSSEGYEQYF.

Of note for this clonotype: Possible read error: a much larger clone is one base away. Here the CDR3 omits its conserved ending phenylalanine or tryptophan, so a read error is the likely source. CDR3 in amino acids: CASSLGGRAPQETQYY. The CDR3 DNA is TGTGCCAGCAGCTTGGGCGGACGCGCTCCCCAAGAGACCCAGTACTAC. The chain carries TRBV7-8 and TRBJ2-5; no firm D call. Germline V gives CDR1 SGHVS, CDR2 FQNEAQ. V was clipped by 3 bases and J by 1 base, with 15 bases between them. This CDR3 has 16 amino acids.

This clonotype was found many times. This sequence joins TRBV27 and TRBJ1-1; maybe TRBD1 (5 bases). CDR3 length: 17 amino acids. Trimming left V 7 bases short and J 0 bases short, with 21 bases between. Germline V gene data show CDR1 as MNHEY and CDR2 as SMNVEV (reference sequence). CDR3 amino acids: CASTKIGGMGLNTEAFF. The CDR3 DNA is TGTGCCAGCACTAAAATAGGCGGGATGGGGCTGAACACTGAAGCTTTCTTT.